Listed below are T cell receptor beta chains from one sample, sequenced in a study of T cells after posttransplantation cyclophosphamide. TCRdb's copy holds only in-frame clones and misses some; the assay was immunoSEQ multiplex PCR. The sample contains roughly 6,200 clones, none of them singletons. The sequences come from PBMCs, collected after an allogeneic stem cell transplant with post-transplant cyclophosphamide. The source is a young adult male patient who received an allogeneic stem cell transplant from an unrelated donor, was CMV-positive, and had acute and chronic GVHD. T cells may partly derive from the graft donor. The CDR3 runs from the conserved cysteine through the conserved F or W. A D gene is named only where the DNA matches it firmly. The size field is filled for only some rows; it gives once, few, many or a size class.

v_gene,d_gene,abundance,j_gene,CDR3nt,CDR3aa
TRBV29-1,NA,many,TRBJ2-1,TGCAGCGTTGACAGCTCCTACAATGAGCAGTTCTTC,CSVDSSYNEQFF
TRBV27,NA,many,TRBJ2-7,TGTGCCAGCAGTTTAACTAGTGCCTACGAGCAGTACTTC,CASSLTSAYEQYF
TRBV18,NA,many,TRBJ1-4,TGTGCCAGCTCGCCCAACAGGGCCACTAATGAAAAACTGTTTTTT,CASSPNRATNEKLFF
TRBV19,NA,many,TRBJ1-1,TGTGCCAGTAGTATCGAGGGTGGGAATACTGAAGCTTTCTTT,CASSIEGGNTEAFF
TRBV19,NA,many,TRBJ1-6,TGTGCCAGTAGTGGCGGAGGAAGAGCCATCTCACCCCTCCACTTT,CASSGGGRAISPLHF
TRBV5-1,TRBD1,many,TRBJ1-1,TGCGCCAGCAGCTTGACAGGGGCGAGGACTGAAGCTTTCTTT,CASSLTGARTEAFF
TRBV6-1,NA,medium-sized,TRBJ2-1,TGTGCCAGCAGTGACGCACGGACTCTCAATGAGCAGTTCTTC,CASSDARTLNEQFF
TRBV9,TRBD2,few,TRBJ2-3,TGTGCCAGCAGCGAGGGGACTAGCGGGAGAAGGACAGATACGCAGTATTTT,CASSEGTSGRRTDTQYF
TRBV6-1,NA,many,TRBJ1-2,TGTGCCAGCAGCGAAGGAATGGGGACTTCTAACTATGGCTACACCTTC,CASSEGMGTSNYGYTF
TRBV6-5,NA,many,TRBJ2-7,TGTGCCAGCAGGGCGGGACTCTCCTACGAGCAGTACTTC,CASRAGLSYEQYF
TRBV19,NA,NA,TRBJ1-2,TGTGCCAGTAGTATAGGGCAATTAGGCTACACCTTC,CASSIGQLGYTF
TRBV19,NA,many,TRBJ1-1,TGTGCCAGTAGTGGGGACTGGCGAAACACTGAAGCTTTCTTT,CASSGDWRNTEAFF
TRBV5-1,NA,medium-sized,TRBJ1-1,TGCGCCAGCAGCTTCACAGGGAGGGACACTGAAGCTTTCTTT,CASSFTGRDTEAFF
TRBV29-1,NA,many,TRBJ1-2,TGCAGCGTGGAGGGGGGGGCGGCGTATGGCTACACCTTC,CSVEGGAAYGYTF
TRBV21-1,NA,many,TRBJ1-5,TGTGCCAGCAGCAAAAAGGGGGAAGGCCAGCCCCAGCATTTT,CASSKKGEGQPQHF
TRBV27,TRBD1,many,TRBJ2-7,TGTGCCAGCAGTCCAAGACAGGGGGGCGAGCAGTACTTC,CASSPRQGGEQYF
TRBV4-3,NA,many,TRBJ2-2,TGCGCCAGCAGCCAAGATCGGGCCGGGGAGCTGTTTTTT,CASSQDRAGELFF
TRBV5-1,TRBD1,NA,TRBJ1-4,TGCGCCAGCAGCCCACGGACAGGGGGTGGTGAAAAACTGTTTTTT,CASSPRTGGGEKLFF
TRBV5-4,TRBD2,large,TRBJ2-1,TGTGCCAGCAGCTTGGCGGGAGGAAATGAGCAGTTCTTC,CASSLAGGNEQFF
TRBV19,NA,many,TRBJ1-3,TGTGCCAGTGGGAAACCTTTGACAGCCTCGCTCGGAAACACCATATATTTT,CASGKPLTASLGNTIYF
TRBV15,TRBD2,medium-sized,TRBJ2-3,TGTGCCACCAGCAAAGGACTAGCGGGTAGCACAGATACGCAGTATTTT,CATSKGLAGSTDTQYF
TRBV5-4,TRBD1,many,TRBJ1-2,TGTGCCAGCAGCTCGGGACAGAGGAGTTATGGCTACACCTTC,CASSSGQRSYGYTF
TRBV11-2,NA,few,TRBJ2-3,TGTGCCAGCGTGGGTCAGGGCACAGATACGCAGTATTTT,CASVGQGTDTQYF
TRBV6-6,TRBD1,many,TRBJ1-2,TGTGCCAGCAGTCCTGAGACAGGGAGAAATGGCTACACCTTC,CASSPETGRNGYTF
TRBV7-2,TRBD1,many,TRBJ1-2,TGTGCCAGCAGCTTAGGACAGGGAAACTATGGCTACACCTTC,CASSLGQGNYGYTF
TRBV4-3,NA,many,TRBJ2-7,TGCGCCAGCAGCCCGGGACTGCTCTACGAGCAGTACTTC,CASSPGLLYEQYF
TRBV7-9,NA,many,TRBJ1-6,TGTGCCGTACACCCGGCAGGGGTGGATTCACCCCTCCACTTT,CAVHPAGVDSPLHF
TRBV7-9,NA,many,TRBJ2-1,TGTGCCAGCAGTTTAATACAGGGCAATGAGCAGTTCTTC,CASSLIQGNEQFF
TRBV15,NA,many,TRBJ1-1,TGTGCCACCAGCAGAGATACAGTGAACACTGAAGCTTTCTTT,CATSRDTVNTEAFF
TRBV5-4,NA,many,TRBJ1-1,TGTGCCAGCAGCTTGGTGGAGGGGAACACTGAAGCTTTCTTT,CASSLVEGNTEAFF
TRBV11-3,TRBD1,many,TRBJ2-7,TGTGCCAGCAGCTTGGGGGACAGCTCCTACGAGCAGTACTTC,CASSLGDSSYEQYF
TRBV5-1,TRBD2,many,TRBJ2-1,TGCGCCAGCAGCTTGGTCGGAACAGGGACTAGCGGGAGGGAGGGGGATGAGCAGTTCTTC,CASSLVGTGTSGREGDEQFF
TRBV6-1,NA,many,TRBJ2-7,TGTGCCAGCAGTGAAGGGCTTTACGAGCAGTACTTC,CASSEGLYEQYF
TRBV19,TRBD1,many,TRBJ2-5,TGTGCCAGTAGTATAGACGGGACAGAGTACCAAGAGACCCAGTACTTC,CASSIDGTEYQETQYF
TRBV30,TRBD1,many,TRBJ1-2,TGTGCCTGGAGTGTACAGCGGACAGGGGGTTATGGCTACACCTTC,CAWSVQRTGGYGYTF